By proportion, the clone carrying this T cell receptor beta chain is medium-sized (0.01 to 0.1%). The germline CDR1 and CDR2 sequences are LGHNA and YNFKEQ. The V gene lost 3 bases and the J gene lost 10 bases, with 13 bases spanning the gap. This CDR3 is 14 amino acids long. This entry is derived from a study of OX40 agonist ivuxolimab in advanced cancers. Produced via immunoSEQ multiplex PCR; TCRdb's table is partial and in-frame only. The data contain more than 12,000 clones, approximately 80% of them seen just once; the ten biggest clones take up 30% to 45%. The material sequenced was CD4+ or CD8+ T cells sorted from blood, taken in a trial of the OX40 agonist ivuxolimab. V is TRBV4-2 and J is TRBJ1-6; D unresolved. The sequence derives from an adult with an advanced solid tumor such as melanoma, head and neck, liver or kidney cancer. The DNA for the CDR3 is TGTGCCAGCAGCCATGCTTCGGAAGTCTCACCCCTCCACTTT. It yields the protein CASSHASEVSPLHF.